The clone carrying this T cell receptor beta chain was detected many times. The CDR3 end lies 3 residues beyond the end of the read and is filled in from the germline J gene. The data stem from a study of T cell clonality in common variable immunodeficiency. This CDR3 region has 16 residues. Germline assignment: CDR1 SGHRS and CDR2 YFSETQ. V lost 0 bases, J lost 2 bases, and 5 bases stayed unmatched. Generated by immunoSEQ multiplex PCR, the TCRdb table keeps only in-frame clones and is missing some. This sample comprises roughly 42,000 clones, none seen once only. The TCR was taken from a person between 18 and 75 years old in good health. V gene TRBV5-1 combines with J gene TRBJ2-1; 7 bases fit TRBD2. The sequenced sample consisted of peripheral blood mononuclear cells. The covered CDR3 bases are TGCGCCAGCAGCTTGGCACTAGCGCTGACCTACAATGAG. Protein product: CASSLALALTYNE. From start to end, the CDR3 is CASSLALALTYNEQFF.